What follows is one T cell receptor beta chain and its context. This record comes from a study of CD8+ T cells in alopecia areata. On the study more broadly: In an open-label trial, patients got 5 to 10 mg tofacitinib twice daily. Tofacitinib ran 6 to 18 months, followed by 6 months off drug.

Extracted RNA was reverse transcribed into cDNA, the sequencing template. This table comes from immunoSEQ multiplex PCR, and its TCRdb copy is limited to in-frame clones, with some not included. The sample lists some 220,000 clones; less than 75% were seen once. The length of the CDR3 is 12 residues. V lost 9 bases and J lost 9, with 15 bases in between. Germline loops: CDR1 LNHNV, CDR2 YYDKDF (reference sequence). The treatment here: oral pan-JAK inhibitor, 5-10 mg twice daily. The receptor's source is a human donor with alopecia areata. The sequenced sample was CD4+ T cells sorted from blood, obtained at week 4, from a patient treated with tofacitinib. V usage is TRBV15 and J usage is TRBJ2-1; D gene uncertain. The CDR3 region has the DNA TGTGCCACTAAACCAGTGGGTGGTGAGCAGTTCTTC. Protein: CATKPVGGEQFF. The entire variable domain, with the rest obtained from reference TRBV15 and TRBJ2-1, is as follows: DAMVIQNPRYQVTQFGKPVTLSCSQTLNHNVMYWYQQKSSQAPKLLFHYYDKDFNNEADTPDNFQSRRPNTSFCFLDIRSPGLGDTAMYLCATKPVGGEQFFGPGTRLTVL.